The entry below describes one T cell receptor beta chain. The sample belongs to a study of blood T cell repertoires in COVID-19. Study details: COVID-19 samples from acute and convalescent phases originated in the United States, Italy and Spain. T cells, B-cell-depleted T cells, or PBMCs provided the cDNA or gDNA that served as material.

V gave up 1 base and J gave up 4 bases, with 7 bases separating them. The germline V gene has CDR1 SGHTA and CDR2 FQGNSA. This CDR3 has 14 residues. Original processing methods: Nucleated cell counts were estimated from reference gene primer amplification. Sequenced by immunoSEQ multiplex PCR; TCRdb stores in-frame clones only, minus some. V, J and clone size derive from that table, while D and trimming were established from the DNA sequence. The sample has tens of thousands of clones, roughly 88% seen once. This receptor was taken from a man older than 75 with active or convalescent COVID-19. This sequence joins TRBV7-2 and TRBJ2-2; no clear D. Sequenced sample: peripheral blood. DNA for the CDR3: TGTGCCAGCAGCTTAGTGGAGCGCACCGGGGAGCTGTTTTTT. Its translation is CASSLVERTGELFF.